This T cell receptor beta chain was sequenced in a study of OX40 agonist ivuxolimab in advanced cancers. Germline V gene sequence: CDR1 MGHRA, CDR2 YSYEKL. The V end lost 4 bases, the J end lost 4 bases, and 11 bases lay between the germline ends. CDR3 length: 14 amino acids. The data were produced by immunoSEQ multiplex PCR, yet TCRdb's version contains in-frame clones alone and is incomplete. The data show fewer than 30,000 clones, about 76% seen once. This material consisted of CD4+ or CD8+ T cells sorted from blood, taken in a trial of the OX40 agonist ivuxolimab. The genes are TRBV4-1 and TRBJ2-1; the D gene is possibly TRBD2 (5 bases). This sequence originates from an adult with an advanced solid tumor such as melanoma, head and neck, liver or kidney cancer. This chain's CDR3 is CASSPGIGYNEQFF. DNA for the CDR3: TGCGCCAGCAGCCCCGGGATAGGTTACAATGAGCAGTTCTTC.